The sample holds one count of the clone carrying this T cell receptor beta chain. The authors' processing: For nucleated cells, counts were estimated from reference gene primer amplification. Clones were sequenced by immunoSEQ multiplex PCR, and TCRdb holds only the in-frame ones, with some missing. Clonal size and the V and J genes are those of that table, whereas D and trimming came from the DNA. This sample has some 100,000 clones; 80% to 90% occur once, and the top ten carry roughly 8.1%. This entry comes from a study of blood T cell repertoires in COVID-19. Study-level information: PBMCs, B-cell-depleted T cells, or T cells provided the cDNA or gDNA that made up the material.

This clonotype originated in a woman in her 70s with acute or convalescent COVID-19. What was sequenced was peripheral blood.

The CDR3 sequence is CAWSTSGNTIYF. DNA for the CDR3: TGTGCCTGGAGTACATCTGGAAACACCATATATTTT. This chain connects TRBV30 to TRBJ1-3; no clear D gene. Germline CDR1 is GTSNPN and CDR2 is SVGIG (reference sequence). The ends were cut back, 2 bases at V and 1 base at J, with 3 bases in the middle. This CDR3 has 12 amino acids.